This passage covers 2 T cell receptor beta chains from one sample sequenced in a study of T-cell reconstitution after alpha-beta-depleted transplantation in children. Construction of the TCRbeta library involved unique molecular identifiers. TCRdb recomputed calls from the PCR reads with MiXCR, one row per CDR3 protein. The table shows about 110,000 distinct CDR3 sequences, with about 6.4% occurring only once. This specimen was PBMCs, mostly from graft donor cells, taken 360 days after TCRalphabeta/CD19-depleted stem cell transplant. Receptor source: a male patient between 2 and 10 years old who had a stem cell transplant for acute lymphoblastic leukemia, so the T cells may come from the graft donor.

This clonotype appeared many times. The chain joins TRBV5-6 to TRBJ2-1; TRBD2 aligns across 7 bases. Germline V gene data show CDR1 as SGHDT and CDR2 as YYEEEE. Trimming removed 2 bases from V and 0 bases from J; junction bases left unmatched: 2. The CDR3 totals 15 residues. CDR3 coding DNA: TGTGCCAGCAGCTTAAGCGGGATCTCCTACAATGAGCAGTTCTTC. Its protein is CASSLSGISYNEQFF.

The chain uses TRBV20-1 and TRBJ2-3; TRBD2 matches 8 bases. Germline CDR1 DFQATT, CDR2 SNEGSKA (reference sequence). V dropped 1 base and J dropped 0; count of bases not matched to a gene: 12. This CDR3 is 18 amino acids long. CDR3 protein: CSARVRLARKTSTDTQYF. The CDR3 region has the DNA TGCAGTGCTAGAGTTCGACTAGCGAGGAAAACTAGCACAGATACGCAGTATTTT.